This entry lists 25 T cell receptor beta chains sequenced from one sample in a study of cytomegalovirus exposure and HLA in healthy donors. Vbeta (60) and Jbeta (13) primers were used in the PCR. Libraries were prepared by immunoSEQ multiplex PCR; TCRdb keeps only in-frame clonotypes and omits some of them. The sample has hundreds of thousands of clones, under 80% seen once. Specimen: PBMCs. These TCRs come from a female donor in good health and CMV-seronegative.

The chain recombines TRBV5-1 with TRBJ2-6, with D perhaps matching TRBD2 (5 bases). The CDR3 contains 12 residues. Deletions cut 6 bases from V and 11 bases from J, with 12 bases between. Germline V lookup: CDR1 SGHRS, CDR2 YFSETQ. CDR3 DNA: TGCGCCAGCATATCCGAGGGCGACGTCCTGACTTTC. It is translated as CASISEGDVLTF. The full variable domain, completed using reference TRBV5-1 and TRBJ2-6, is KAGVTQTPRYLIKTRGQQVTLSCSPISGHRSVSWYQQTPGQGLQFLFEYFSETQRNKGNFPGRFSGRQFSNSRSEMNVSTLELGDSALYLCASISEGDVLTFGAGSRLTVL.

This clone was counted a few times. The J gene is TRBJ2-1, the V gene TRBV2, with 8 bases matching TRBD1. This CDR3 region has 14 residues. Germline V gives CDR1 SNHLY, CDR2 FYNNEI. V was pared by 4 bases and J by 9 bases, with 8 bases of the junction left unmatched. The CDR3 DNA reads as TGTGCCAGCAGTGTGGCAGGGGGCAGGAGTGAGCAGTTCTTC. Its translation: CASSVAGGRSEQFF.

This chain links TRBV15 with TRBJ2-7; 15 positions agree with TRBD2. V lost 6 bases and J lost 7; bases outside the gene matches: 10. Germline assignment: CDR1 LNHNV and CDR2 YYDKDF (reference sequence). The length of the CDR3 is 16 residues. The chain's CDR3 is CATSGTPGLAGGEQYF. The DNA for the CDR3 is TGTGCCACCAGTGGGACCCCGGGACTAGCGGGAGGAGAGCAGTACTTC. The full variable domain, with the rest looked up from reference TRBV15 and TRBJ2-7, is DAMVIQNPRYQVTQFGKPVTLSCSQTLNHNVMYWYQQKSSQAPKLLFHYYDKDFNNEADTPDNFQSRRPNTSFCFLDIRSPGLGDTAMYLCATSGTPGLAGGEQYFGPGTRLTVT.

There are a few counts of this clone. CDR3 amino acids: CASSADSLYEQYF. In DNA, the CDR3 is TGTGCCAGCAGTGCGGACTCGCTCTACGAGCAGTACTTC. The genes are TRBV27 and TRBJ2-7, with D possibly TRBD2 on 5 matching bases. The CDR3 is 13 amino acids. V lost 5 bases to trimming and J lost 3 bases, with 11 bases between them. Germline loops: CDR1 MNHEY, CDR2 SMNVEV (reference sequence).

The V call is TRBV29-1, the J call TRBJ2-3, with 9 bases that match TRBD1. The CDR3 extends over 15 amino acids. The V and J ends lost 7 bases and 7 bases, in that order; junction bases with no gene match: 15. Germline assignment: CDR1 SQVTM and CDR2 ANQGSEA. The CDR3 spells CSGTPGTGSGNTQYF. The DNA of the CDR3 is TGCAGCGGCACCCCGGGGACAGGGTCGGGAAATACGCAGTATTTT.

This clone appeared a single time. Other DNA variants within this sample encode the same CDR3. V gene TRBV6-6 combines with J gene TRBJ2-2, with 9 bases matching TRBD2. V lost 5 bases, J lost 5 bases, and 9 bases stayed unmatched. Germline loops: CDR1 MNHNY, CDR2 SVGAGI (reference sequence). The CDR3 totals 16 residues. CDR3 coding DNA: TGTGCCAGCAGTGGCGGGAGGGGCAGCTTTACCGGGGAGCTGTTTTTT. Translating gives CASSGGRGSFTGELFF.

CDR3 sequence: CASTDVGRDEQFF. The CDR3, as DNA: TGTGCCAGTACCGACGTTGGGAGGGATGAGCAGTTCTTC. The chain uses TRBV2 and TRBJ2-1, with 7 bases identical to TRBD2. Germline V gives CDR1 SNHLY, CDR2 FYNNEI. This CDR3 contains 13 residues. V lost 9 bases and J lost 8; bases outside the gene matches: 10.

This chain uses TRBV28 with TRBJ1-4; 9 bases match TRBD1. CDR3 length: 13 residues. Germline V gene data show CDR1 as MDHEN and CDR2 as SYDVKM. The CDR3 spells CGSRQGVDEKLFF. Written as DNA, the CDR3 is TGTGGGTCCCGACAGGGGGTGGATGAAAAACTGTTTTTT.

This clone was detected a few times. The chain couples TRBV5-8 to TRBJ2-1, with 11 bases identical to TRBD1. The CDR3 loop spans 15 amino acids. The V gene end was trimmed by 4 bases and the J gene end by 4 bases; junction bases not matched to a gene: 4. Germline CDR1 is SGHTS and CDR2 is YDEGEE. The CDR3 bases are TGTGCCAGCAGCCAGGGACAGGGGGTGTACAATGAGCAGTTCTTC. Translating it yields CASSQGQGVYNEQFF.

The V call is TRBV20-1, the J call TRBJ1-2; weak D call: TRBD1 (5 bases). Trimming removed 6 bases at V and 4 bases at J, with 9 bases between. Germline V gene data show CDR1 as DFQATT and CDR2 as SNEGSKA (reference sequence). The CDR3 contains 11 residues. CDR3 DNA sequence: TGCAGTGCGGGGGAGGTCTATGGCTACACCTTC. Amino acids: CSAGEVYGYTF.

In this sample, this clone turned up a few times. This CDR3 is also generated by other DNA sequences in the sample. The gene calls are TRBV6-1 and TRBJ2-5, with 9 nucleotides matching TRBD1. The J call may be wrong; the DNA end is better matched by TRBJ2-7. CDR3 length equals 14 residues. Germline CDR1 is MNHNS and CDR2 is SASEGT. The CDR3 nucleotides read TGTGCCAGCAGTGATGGGACAGGGCCCTACGAGCAGTACTTC. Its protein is CASSDGTGPYEQYF.

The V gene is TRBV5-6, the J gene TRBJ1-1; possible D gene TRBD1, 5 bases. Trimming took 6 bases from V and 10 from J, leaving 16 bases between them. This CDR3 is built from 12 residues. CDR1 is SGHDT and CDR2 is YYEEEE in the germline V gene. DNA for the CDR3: TGTGCCAGCAACTCACCGGGGGGAAGAGCTTTCTTT. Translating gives CASNSPGGRAFF.

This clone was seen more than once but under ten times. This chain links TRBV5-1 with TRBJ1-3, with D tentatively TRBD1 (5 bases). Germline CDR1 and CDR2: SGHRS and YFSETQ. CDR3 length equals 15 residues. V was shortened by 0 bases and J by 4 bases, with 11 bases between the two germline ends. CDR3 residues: CASSLGQGIGNTIYF. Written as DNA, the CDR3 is TGCGCCAGCAGCTTGGGGCAGGGAATCGGAAACACCATATATTTT.

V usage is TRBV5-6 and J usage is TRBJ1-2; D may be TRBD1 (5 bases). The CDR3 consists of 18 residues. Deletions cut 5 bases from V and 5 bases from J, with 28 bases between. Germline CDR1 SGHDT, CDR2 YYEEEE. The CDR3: CASRTYVGALATDYGYTF. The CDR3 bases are TGTGCCAGCAGGACCTACGTTGGCGCCCTAGCGACAGATTATGGCTACACCTTC.

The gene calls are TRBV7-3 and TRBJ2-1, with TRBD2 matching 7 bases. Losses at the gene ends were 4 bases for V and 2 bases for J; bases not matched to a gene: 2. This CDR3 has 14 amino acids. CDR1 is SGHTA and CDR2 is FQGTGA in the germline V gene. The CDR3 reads CASSSGGAYNEQFF. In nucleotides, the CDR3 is TGTGCCAGCAGCTCGGGAGGAGCCTACAATGAGCAGTTCTTC.

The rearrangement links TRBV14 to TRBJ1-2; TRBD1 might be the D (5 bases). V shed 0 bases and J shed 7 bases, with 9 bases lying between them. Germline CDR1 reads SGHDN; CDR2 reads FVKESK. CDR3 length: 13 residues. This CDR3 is CASSQDQRGGYTF. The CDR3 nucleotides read TGTGCCAGCAGCCAAGATCAAAGGGGTGGCTACACCTTC.

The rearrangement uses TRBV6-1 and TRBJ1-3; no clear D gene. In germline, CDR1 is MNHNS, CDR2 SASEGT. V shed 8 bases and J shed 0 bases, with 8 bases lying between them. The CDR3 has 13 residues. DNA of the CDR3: TGTGCCAGCGCAGAAGACTCTGGAAACACCATATATTTT. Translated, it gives CASAEDSGNTIYF.

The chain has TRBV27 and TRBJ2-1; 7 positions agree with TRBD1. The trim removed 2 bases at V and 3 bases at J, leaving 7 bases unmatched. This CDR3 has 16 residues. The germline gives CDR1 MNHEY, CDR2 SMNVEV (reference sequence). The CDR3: CASSLMPRGIYNEQFF. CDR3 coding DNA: TGTGCCAGCAGTTTAATGCCCAGGGGGATCTACAATGAGCAGTTCTTC.

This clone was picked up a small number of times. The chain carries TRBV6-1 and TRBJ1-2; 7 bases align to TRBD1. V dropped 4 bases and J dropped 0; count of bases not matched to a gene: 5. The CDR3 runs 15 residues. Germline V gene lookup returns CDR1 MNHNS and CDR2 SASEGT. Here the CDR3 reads CASSGWTGANYGYTF. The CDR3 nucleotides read TGTGCCAGCAGTGGTTGGACAGGAGCTAACTATGGCTACACCTTC.

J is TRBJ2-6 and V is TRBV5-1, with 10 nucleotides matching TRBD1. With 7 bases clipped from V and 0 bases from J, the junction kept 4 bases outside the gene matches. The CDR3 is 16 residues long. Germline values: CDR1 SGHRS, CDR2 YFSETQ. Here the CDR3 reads CASQTGGLSGANVLTF. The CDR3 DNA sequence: TGCGCCAGCCAGACAGGGGGCCTCTCTGGGGCCAACGTCCTGACTTTC.

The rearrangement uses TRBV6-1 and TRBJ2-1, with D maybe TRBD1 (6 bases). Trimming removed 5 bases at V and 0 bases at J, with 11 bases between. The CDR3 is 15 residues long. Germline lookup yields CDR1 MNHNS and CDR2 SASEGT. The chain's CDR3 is CASSSGTNSYNEQFF. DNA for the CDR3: TGTGCCAGCAGTTCCGGGACAAACTCCTACAATGAGCAGTTCTTC.

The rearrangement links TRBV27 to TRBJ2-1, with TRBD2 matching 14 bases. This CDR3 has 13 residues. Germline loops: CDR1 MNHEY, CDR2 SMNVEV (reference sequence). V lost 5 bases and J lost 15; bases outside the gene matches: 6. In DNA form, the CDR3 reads TGTGCCAGCAGTCCCCGACTAGCGGGAGGGGGGTTCTTC. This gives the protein CASSPRLAGGGFF.

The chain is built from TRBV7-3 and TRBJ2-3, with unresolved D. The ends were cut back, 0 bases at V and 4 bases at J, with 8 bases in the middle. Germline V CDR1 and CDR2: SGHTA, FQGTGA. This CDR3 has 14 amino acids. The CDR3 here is CASSLTYASDTQYF. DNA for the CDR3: TGTGCCAGCAGCTTAACATATGCGTCAGATACGCAGTATTTT.

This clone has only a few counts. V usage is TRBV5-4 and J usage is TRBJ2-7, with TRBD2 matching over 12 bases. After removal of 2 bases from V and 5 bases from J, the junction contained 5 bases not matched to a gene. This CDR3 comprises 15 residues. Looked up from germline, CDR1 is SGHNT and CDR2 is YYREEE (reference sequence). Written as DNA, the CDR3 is TGTGCCAGCAGCTTCCCCGGACTAGCGGGAAACGAGCAGTACTTC. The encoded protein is CASSFPGLAGNEQYF.

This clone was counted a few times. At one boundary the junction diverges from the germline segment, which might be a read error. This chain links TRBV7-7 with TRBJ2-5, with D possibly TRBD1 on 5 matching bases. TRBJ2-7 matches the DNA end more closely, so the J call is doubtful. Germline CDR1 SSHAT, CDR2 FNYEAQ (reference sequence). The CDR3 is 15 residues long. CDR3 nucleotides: TGTGCTAGCAGCTTAGGCCAGGGCTCCCTCTACGAGCAGTACTTC. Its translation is CASSLGQGSLYEQYF.